This TCR beta chain was captured by sequencing in a study of CD8 T cells in ankylosing spondylitis. General study findings and limits: In reactive arthritis synovial fluid and blood, some motif variants had been reported before.

V shed 1 base and J shed 5 bases, with 8 bases lying between them. CDR3 size: 13 residues. TCRdb called the 5' RACE reads again in MiXCR, with one record for every CDR3 protein. Of a few hundred thousand distinct CDR3 sequences in the sample, approximately 10% are singletons; the top ten hold roughly 9.2%. The sample holds many counts of this clonotype. Its specificity is not known. The rearrangement joins TRBV12-3 or TRBV12-4 to TRBJ2-5, with a tentative D call TRBD2 (6 bases). This receptor was identified in a female donor with ankylosing spondylitis or in good health (not recorded which). Input material: blood, either unsorted or a sorted T cell fraction (not recorded which). The CDR3 DNA reads TGTGCCAGCAGTTTAGGCGGGAAGGAGACCCAGTACTTC. It encodes CASSLGGKETQYF.